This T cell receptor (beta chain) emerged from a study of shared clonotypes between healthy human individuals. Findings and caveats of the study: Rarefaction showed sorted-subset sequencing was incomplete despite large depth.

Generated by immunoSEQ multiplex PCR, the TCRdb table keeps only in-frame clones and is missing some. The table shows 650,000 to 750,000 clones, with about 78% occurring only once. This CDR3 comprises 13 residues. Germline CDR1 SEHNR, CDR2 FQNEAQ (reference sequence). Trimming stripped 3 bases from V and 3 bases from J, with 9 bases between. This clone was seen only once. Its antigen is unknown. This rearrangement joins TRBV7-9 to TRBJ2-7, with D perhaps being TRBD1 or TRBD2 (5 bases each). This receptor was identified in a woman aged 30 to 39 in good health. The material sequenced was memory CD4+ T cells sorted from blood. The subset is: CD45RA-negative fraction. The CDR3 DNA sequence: TGTGCCAGCAGCTTCAGGGACCTCTACGAGCAGTACTTC. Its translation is CASSFRDLYEQYF.